These 10 T cell receptor beta chains came from one sample sequenced in a study of T cells after posttransplantation cyclophosphamide. Libraries were prepared by immunoSEQ multiplex PCR; TCRdb keeps only in-frame clonotypes and omits some of them. The sample records tens of thousands of clones, 92% being singletons. The specimen sequenced was PBMCs. Receptor source: a woman aged 45-59 years in good health and a related stem cell transplant donor.

This clone was observed a handful of times. This chain connects TRBV29-1 to TRBJ2-4; unclear D gene. Trimming pared 3 bases from V and 0 bases from J, leaving 6 bases between. CDR1 SQVTM and CDR2 ANQGSEA come from the germline V gene. This CDR3 comprises 13 residues. The CDR3 coding sequence is TGCAGCGTTGAGGCAGAAGCCAAAAACATTCAGTACTTC. It codes for CSVEAEAKNIQYF.

The J gene is TRBJ2-5, the V gene TRBV5-1; tentatively, D is TRBD1 (5 bases). CDR1 is SGHRS and CDR2 is YFSETQ in the germline V gene. The CDR3 sequence is 14 residues long. Trimming took off 5 bases at V and 2 bases at J, with 13 bases between the two ends. This CDR3 reads CASREQGSQETQYF. The CDR3 region has the DNA TGCGCCAGCAGGGAGCAGGGTAGTCAAGAGACCCAGTACTTC. The whole variable domain, remainder taken from reference TRBV5-1 and TRBJ2-5, is KAGVTQTPRYLIKTRGQQVTLSCSPISGHRSVSWYQQTPGQGLQFLFEYFSETQRNKGNFPGRFSGRQFSNSRSEMNVSTLELGDSALYLCASREQGSQETQYFGPGTRLLVL.

The rearrangement joins TRBV6-5 to TRBJ2-1; 12 bases line up with TRBD2. V shed 5 bases, J shed 7 bases, and the junction held 6 bases outside the gene matches. CDR1 is MNHEY and CDR2 is SVGAGI in the germline V gene. The CDR3 is 15 amino acids. CDR3 sequence: CASSNLAGGPNEQFF. Here the CDR3 DNA reads TGTGCCAGCAGTAACCTAGCGGGGGGGCCTAATGAGCAGTTCTTC.

For this clone: Other DNA sequences of this sample code for an identical CDR3. The rearrangement joins TRBV7-9 to TRBJ2-7, with 7 bases lining up with TRBD1. Trimming at V came to 5 bases and at J to 0 bases, leaving 4 bases not matched to a gene. The CDR3 totals 14 residues. Germline CDR1 and CDR2: SEHNR and FQNEAQ (reference sequence). CDR3 in amino acids: CASSHRDSSYEQYF. CDR3 nucleotides: TGTGCCAGCAGCCACCGGGACAGCTCCTACGAGCAGTACTTC.

The chain employs TRBV2 and TRBJ2-7; D ambiguous. Trimming took 7 bases from V and 2 from J, leaving 9 bases between them. This CDR3 has 12 residues. Germline assignment: CDR1 SNHLY and CDR2 FYNNEI. The CDR3 here is CASNALTYEQYF. DNA of the CDR3: TGTGCCAGCAATGCGTTGACCTACGAGCAGTACTTC. The whole variable domain, filled in from reference TRBV2 and TRBJ2-7, reads EPEVTQTPSHQVTQMGQEVILRCVPISNHLYFYWYRQILGQKVEFLVSFYNNEISEKSEIFDDQFSVERPDGSNFTLKIRSTKLEDSAMYFCASNALTYEQYFGPGTRLTVT.

The chain has TRBV6-5 and TRBJ1-2; 7 nucleotides agree with TRBD1. V gave up 6 bases and J gave up 5 bases; unmatched junction bases: 6. CDR1 and CDR2 from the germline V gene are MNHEY and SVGAGI. The length of the CDR3 is 13 residues. This chain's CDR3 is CASSPGQVYGYTF. CDR3 bases: TGTGCCAGCAGCCCTGGACAGGTTTATGGCTACACCTTC.

The chain is built from TRBV6-6 and TRBJ2-3, with TRBD2 matching 7 bases. V was pared by 7 bases and J by 3 bases, with 10 bases of the junction left unmatched. CDR1 MNHNY and CDR2 SVGAGI come from the germline V gene (reference sequence). There are 15 residues in the CDR3. The CDR3 spells CASIPWGGPTDTQYF. CDR3 coding DNA: TGTGCCAGCATTCCCTGGGGGGGACCTACAGATACGCAGTATTTT.

V is TRBV7-9 and J is TRBJ2-1, with 14 bases aligning to TRBD2. Germline V gene sequence: CDR1 SEHNR, CDR2 FQNEAQ (reference sequence). Germline trimming cut 5 bases from V and 3 bases from J; bases unmatched to any gene: 6. The CDR3 contains 17 residues. The CDR3, as DNA: TGTGCCAGCAGCACGACTAGCGGGAGGGCCTTCTACAATGAGCAGTTCTTC. Translated: CASSTTSGRAFYNEQFF.

J is TRBJ2-3 and V is TRBV5-4, with 7 bases aligning to TRBD2. V trimming: 0 bases; J trimming: 2 bases; junction bases outside the gene matches: 6. Germline assignment: CDR1 SGHNT and CDR2 YYREEE (reference sequence). CDR3 size: 16 residues. CDR3: CASSLGQRDPTDTQYF. The CDR3 coding sequence is TGTGCCAGCAGCTTGGGGCAGCGGGACCCCACAGATACGCAGTATTTT. Based on the CDR3 plus reference TRBV5-4 and TRBJ2-3, the full variable domain is ETGVTQSPTHLIKTRGQQVTLRCSSQSGHNTVSWYQQALGQGPQFIFQYYREEENGRGNFPPRFSGLQFPNYSSELNVNALELDDSALYLCASSLGQRDPTDTQYFGPGTRLTVL.

The chain recombines TRBV10-3 with TRBJ1-2; 12 positions match TRBD1. Unmatched junction bases numbered 13, after V lost 6 bases and J lost 8 bases. CDR1 and CDR2 from the germline V gene are ENHRY and SYGVKD. This CDR3 contains 16 residues. CDR3 residues: CAIRDPGQGALEGYTF. The DNA of the CDR3 is TGTGCCATCAGGGACCCGGGACAGGGGGCGCTGGAGGGCTACACCTTC.